The rows below give T cell receptor beta chains drawn from one sample of a study of metastatic and nonmetastatic thyroid tumors. MiXCR was used by TCRdb to re-call the PCR reads. In the table there are tens of thousands of clones, 3.5% to 4.5% of which are singletons. The source material was blood. The source is a female donor with papillary thyroid cancer or a benign thyroid nodule (not recorded which). Some clones in this sample may be carry-over from other donors' samples. The conserved cysteine and the conserved F or W are not part of the CDR3 here. Expanded clones are given a class, and other clones once, few, many or no size at all.

TRBJ1-2	TRBV20-1	-	SAREAAGGYS
TRBJ2-3	TRBV5-1	many	ASIRGGSTDTQY
-	TRBV28	few	AISPHQPQY
TRBJ2-2	TRBV12-3/TRBV12-4	few	ASSSTVNTGELF
TRBJ1-2	TRBV14	many	ASSQTGTASGGYT
TRBJ2-1	TRBV28	many	ASSLPSGRVIYEQF
TRBJ1-1	TRBV28	few	ASSLEGTEAF
TRBJ2-2	TRBV19	-	ASRFPTYSGELF
TRBJ2-4	TRBV7-2	-	ASSLGGEGKNIKY
TRBJ1-1	TRBV20-1	-	SASTLSLFT
TRBJ2-3	TRBV9	many	ASSALPTDTQY
TRBJ1-4	TRBV28	-	ASRPSEKRNEKLF
TRBJ1-4	TRBV4-2	many	ASSRDRALGKLF
TRBJ1-2	TRBV6-2/TRBV6-3	-	ASIYPGQCNYGYT
TRBJ2-7	TRBV14	many	ASALAGEVYEQY
TRBJ1-1	TRBV11-3	-	ASSFARLNTEAF
TRBJ2-1	TRBV6-5	-	ASSSPTSGSSYNEQF
TRBJ2-3	TRBV5-1	many	ASSLARSADTQY
TRBJ2-7	TRBV10-2	medium-sized	ASRWGTGIGEQY
TRBJ2-1	TRBV7-4	-	ASACRPTSRHNEQF
TRBJ2-3	TRBV20-1	few	SARDPSGSGRLDTQY
TRBJ2-2	TRBV12-5	many	ASGLYRANTGELF
TRBJ2-7	TRBV6-4	-	ASRELAGGSYEQY